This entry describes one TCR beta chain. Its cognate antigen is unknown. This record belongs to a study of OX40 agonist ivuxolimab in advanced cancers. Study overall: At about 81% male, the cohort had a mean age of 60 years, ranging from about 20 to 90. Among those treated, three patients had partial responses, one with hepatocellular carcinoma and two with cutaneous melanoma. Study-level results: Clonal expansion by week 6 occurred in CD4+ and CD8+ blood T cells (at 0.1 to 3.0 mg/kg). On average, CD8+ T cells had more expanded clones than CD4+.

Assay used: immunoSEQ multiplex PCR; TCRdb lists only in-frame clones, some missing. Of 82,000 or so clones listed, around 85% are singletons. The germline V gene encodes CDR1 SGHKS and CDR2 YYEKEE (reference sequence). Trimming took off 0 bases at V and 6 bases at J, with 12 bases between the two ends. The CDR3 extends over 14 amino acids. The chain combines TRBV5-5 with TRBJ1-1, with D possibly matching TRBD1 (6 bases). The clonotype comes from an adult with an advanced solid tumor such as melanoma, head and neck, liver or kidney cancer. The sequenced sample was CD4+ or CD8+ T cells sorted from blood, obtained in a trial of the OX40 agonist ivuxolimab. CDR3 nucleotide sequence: TGTGCCAGCAGCTTGGTTAACAGGGCCTCTGAAGCTTTCTTT. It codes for CASSLVNRASEAFF. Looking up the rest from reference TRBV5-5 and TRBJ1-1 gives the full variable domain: DAGVTQSPTHLIKTRGQQVTLRCSPISGHKSVSWYQQVLGQGPQFIFQYYEKEERGRGNFPDRFSARQFPNYSSELNVNALLLGDSALYLCASSLVNRASEAFFGQGTRLTVV.